This paragraph covers one T cell receptor beta chain sequence. Antigen specificity is unknown. The sample originates from a study of T cell responses to AZD1222 COVID-19 vaccine. Overall study results and limits: Possibly, clonal diversity was underestimated; donors were largely white British and included more females.

The germline gives CDR1 MNHEY, CDR2 SMNVEV (reference sequence). Deletions cut 5 bases from V and 3 bases from J, with 17 bases between. This CDR3 is 16 amino acids long. Method: immunoSEQ multiplex PCR; TCRdb's copy keeps in-frame clones and lacks some. The sample includes more than 110,000 clones, around nine tenths of them seen just once. Here the sequenced sample was peripheral blood, taken on day 0 of AZD1222 vaccination. The sequence was collected from an adult in good health. The V gene is TRBV27, the J gene TRBJ2-1; possible D gene TRBD2, 6 bases. In DNA, the CDR3 is TGTGCCAGCAGTGACCGTACGGGAGCCTTCTACAATGAGCAGTTCTTC. It yields the protein CASSDRTGAFYNEQFF.